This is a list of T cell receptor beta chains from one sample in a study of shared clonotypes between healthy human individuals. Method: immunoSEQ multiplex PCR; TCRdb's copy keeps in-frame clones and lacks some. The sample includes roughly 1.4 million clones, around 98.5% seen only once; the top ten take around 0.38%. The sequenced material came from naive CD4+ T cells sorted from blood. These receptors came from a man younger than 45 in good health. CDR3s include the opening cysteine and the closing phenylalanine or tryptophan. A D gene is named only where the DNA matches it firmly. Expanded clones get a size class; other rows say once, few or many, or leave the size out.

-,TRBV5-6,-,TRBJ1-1,TGTGCCAGCAGCTTAGCGGACACTGAAGCTTTCTTT,CASSLADTEAFF
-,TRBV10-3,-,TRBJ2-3,TGTGCCATCAGTGAGGGGGGGGCCGTCACAGATACGCAGTATTTT,CAISEGGAVTDTQYF
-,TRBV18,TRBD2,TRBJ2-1,TGTGCCAGCTCACTTAAGACTAGCGGGACCTACAATGAGCAGTTCTTC,CASSLKTSGTYNEQFF
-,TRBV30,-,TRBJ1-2,TGTGCCTGGAGTGCGATCAGGGTCTATGGCTACACCTTC,CAWSAIRVYGYTF
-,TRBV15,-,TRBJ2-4,TGTGCCACCAGCAGATCGCCCAGGGCAGACAAAAACATTCAGTACTTC,CATSRSPRADKNIQYF
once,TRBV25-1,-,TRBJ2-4,TGTGCCAGCAGTGGAAGGGGGGCCAAAAACATTCAGTACTTC,CASSGRGAKNIQYF
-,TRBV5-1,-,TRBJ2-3,TGCGCCAGCAGTCCGGGCTTTAGCGGACGTAACACAGATACGCAGTATTTT,CASSPGFSGRNTDTQYF
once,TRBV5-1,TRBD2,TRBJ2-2,TGCGCCAGCAGCCCGGGACTAGCATACACCGGGGAGCTGTTTTTT,CASSPGLAYTGELFF
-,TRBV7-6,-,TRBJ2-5,TGTGCCAGTACCGGCATTGGGGTCCAAGAGACCCAGTACTTC,CASTGIGVQETQYF
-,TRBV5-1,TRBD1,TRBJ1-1,TGCGCCAGCAGCCTAGGGACAGGCCGCATGAACACTGAAGCTTTCTTT,CASSLGTGRMNTEAFF
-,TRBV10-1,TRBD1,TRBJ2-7,TGCGCCAGCAGTGAGGGGACAGTAGAAACCTACGAGCAGTACTTC,CASSEGTVETYEQYF
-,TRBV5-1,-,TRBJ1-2,TGCGCCAGCAGCGCGGGCGGGACAACTAACTATGGCTACACCTTC,CASSAGGTTNYGYTF
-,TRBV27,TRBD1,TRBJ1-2,TGTGCCAGCAAGAGGGACACAGGGGACTATGGCTACACCTTC,CASKRDTGDYGYTF
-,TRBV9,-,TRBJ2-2,TGTGCCAGCAGCGTAGAAGTGGGCGGAACCGGGGAGCTGTTTTTT,CASSVEVGGTGELFF
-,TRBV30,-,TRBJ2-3,TGTGCCTGGAGTGTATGGTACAAACCTAGCACAGATACGCAGTATTTT,CAWSVWYKPSTDTQYF
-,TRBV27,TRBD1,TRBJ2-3,TGTGCCAGCAGACAGGGGGCGGGTAGCGGCACAGATACGCAGTATTTT,CASRQGAGSGTDTQYF
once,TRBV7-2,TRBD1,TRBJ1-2,TGTGCCAGCAGCTTAGTTCCTCCAGGGGGAGGCTATGGCTACACCTTC,CASSLVPPGGGYGYTF
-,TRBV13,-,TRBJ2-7,TGTGCCAGCAGCCCCCCCGGACAGTCCTACGAGCAGTACTTC,CASSPPGQSYEQYF
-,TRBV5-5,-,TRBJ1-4,TGTGCCAGCAGCTTTAGTTTTTTTCCTGCCGAAAAACTGTTTTTT,CASSFSFFPAEKLFF
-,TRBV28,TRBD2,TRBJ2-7,TGTGCCAGCCGAACTAGCGGGAGGGCCGGGTCCTACGAGCAGTACTTC,CASRTSGRAGSYEQYF
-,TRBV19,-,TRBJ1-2,TGTGCCAGTAGTATAGCGCCAGGGGAATTCTATGGCTACACCTTC,CASSIAPGEFYGYTF
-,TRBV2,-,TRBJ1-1,TGTGCCACCTTTACAGGGTCCGGCACTGAAGCTTTCTTT,CATFTGSGTEAFF
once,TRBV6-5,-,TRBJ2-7,TGTGCCAGCAGGCATGGAGCCTACGAGCAGTACTTC,CASRHGAYEQYF
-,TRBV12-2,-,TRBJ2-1,-,CASRDFRFGPGASGTSSYNEQFF
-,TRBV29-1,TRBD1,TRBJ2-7,TGCAGCGTTGAAGGGGAGGGGGGACAGGGCTCCTACGAGCAGTACTTC,CSVEGEGGQGSYEQYF
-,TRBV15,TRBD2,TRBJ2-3,TGTGCCACCAGCCGACGACTAGCCACAGATACGCAGTATTTT,CATSRRLATDTQYF
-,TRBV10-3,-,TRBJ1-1,TGTGCCATCAGCTCCGGGACGAACACTGAAGCTTTCTTT,CAISSGTNTEAFF
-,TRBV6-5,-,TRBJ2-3,TGTGCCAGCAGTTACTCCAAGGGGGGGGATACGCAGTATTTT,CASSYSKGGDTQYF
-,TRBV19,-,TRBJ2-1,TGTGCCAGTAGTATCCAACAGACCAGACATAACAATGAGCAGTTCTTC,CASSIQQTRHNNEQFF
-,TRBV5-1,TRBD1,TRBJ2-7,TGCGCCAGCAGCTCGGACAGGTTGGCTAACGAGCAGTACTTC,CASSSDRLANEQYF
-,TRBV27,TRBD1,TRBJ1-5,TGTGCCAGCCAAGGACAGGCGGGCAATCAGCCCCAGCATTTT,CASQGQAGNQPQHF
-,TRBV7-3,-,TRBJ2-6,TGTGCCAGCAGCTTACCAGGGAAGGGGGCCAACGTCCTGACTTTC,CASSLPGKGANVLTF
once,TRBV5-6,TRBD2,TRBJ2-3,TGTGCCAGCAGCTTAGCGGGAGTGGATACGCAGTATTTT,CASSLAGVDTQYF
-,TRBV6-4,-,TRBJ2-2,TGTGCCAGCAGTCGAGGGACATTTAACACCGGGGAGCTGTTTTTT,CASSRGTFNTGELFF
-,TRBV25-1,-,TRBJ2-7,TGTGCCAGCAGTGATTCCGCAGGGCCATTGGAGCAGTACTTC,CASSDSAGPLEQYF
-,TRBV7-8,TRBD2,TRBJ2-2,TGTGCCAGCAGCCGCAAACTAGCGGGAGGGGACACCGGGGAGCTGTTTTTT,CASSRKLAGGDTGELFF
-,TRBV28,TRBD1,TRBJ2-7,TGTGCCAGCACTCCATCAGGGGGATGGCAGTACTTC,CASTPSGGWQYF
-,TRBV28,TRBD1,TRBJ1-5,TGTGCCAGCAGTTTATATGGCCAGGGGGCCCGGCAGCCCCAGCATTTT,CASSLYGQGARQPQHF
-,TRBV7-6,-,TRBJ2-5,TGTGCCAGCAGCCCCCCGGGACTCCAAGAGACCCAGTACTTC,CASSPPGLQETQYF
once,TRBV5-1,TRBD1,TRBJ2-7,TGCGCCAGCAGCCTTACCGGGACAGGGGTCTCCTACGAGCAGTACTTC,CASSLTGTGVSYEQYF
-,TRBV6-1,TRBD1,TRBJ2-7,TGTGCCAGCAGTGAGGGACAGGGAACGCACGAGCAGTACTTC,CASSEGQGTHEQYF